This passage covers 18 T cell receptor beta chains from one sample sequenced in a study of blood T cell repertoires in COVID-19. The protocol was immunoSEQ multiplex PCR, while the TCRdb copy is restricted to in-frame clones and leaves out a portion. The sample includes about 180,000 clones, about 88% of them seen just once. Source material: PBMCs or T cells enriched from blood (not recorded which). All receptors derive from a woman aged 18-35 years who had recovered from COVID-19.

This chain uses TRBV5-1 with TRBJ2-1, with 8 bases lining up with TRBD2. The germline V gene has CDR1 SGHRS and CDR2 YFSETQ. This CDR3 region has 14 residues. V gave up 9 bases and J gave up 7 bases; unmatched junction bases: 12. The CDR3 reads CATGIGAGGNEQFF. In DNA, the CDR3 is TGCGCCACCGGCATAGGGGCGGGAGGAAATGAGCAGTTCTTC.

The J gene is TRBJ2-5, the V gene TRBV10-1; weak D call: TRBD2 (6 bases). With 2 bases removed from V and 2 bases from J, the gap between germline ends came to 12 bases. CDR3 size: 15 residues. Per the germline V gene, CDR1 is WNHNN and CDR2 is SYGVQD (reference sequence). The DNA of the CDR3 is TGCGCCAGCAGTGAGGACTCCGGAGGGCAAGAGACCCAGTACTTC. Its protein product is CASSEDSGGQETQYF.

This rearrangement joins TRBV28 to TRBJ1-1; 9 bases fit TRBD1. The V gene end was trimmed by 5 bases and the J gene end by 6 bases; junction bases not matched to a gene: 10. CDR3 size: 15 residues. From germline, CDR1 is MDHEN and CDR2 SYDVKM. CDR3 DNA sequence: TGTGCCAGCAGTCCTACAGGGGGCCTGGAAGCTGAAGCTTTCTTT. Translation: CASSPTGGLEAEAFF.

V is TRBV27 and J is TRBJ2-5; TRBD1 matches 8 bases. The CDR3 is 15 amino acids. The junction had 11 bases not matched to a gene; V was cut back by 8 bases and J by 3 bases. Germline V gene data show CDR1 as MNHEY and CDR2 as SMNVEV (reference sequence). CDR3 region: CASPKGRGHEETQYF. DNA of the CDR3: TGTGCCAGCCCTAAAGGCAGGGGGCATGAAGAGACCCAGTACTTC.

V usage is TRBV19 and J usage is TRBJ2-7, with a tentative D call TRBD1 (6 bases). The CDR3 is 15 amino acids. Germline assignment: CDR1 LNHDA and CDR2 SQIVND (reference sequence). V lost 1 base and J lost 3, with 13 bases in between. The CDR3 is CASSIGSRGIYEQYF. DNA of the CDR3: TGTGCCAGTAGTATAGGTTCGAGGGGGATCTACGAGCAGTACTTC.

This clone was observed a single time. Germline and junction disagree at one end, which may indicate a read error. This chain joins TRBV13 and TRBJ1-6, with 10 positions matching TRBD1. Germline V lookup: CDR1 PRHDT, CDR2 FYEKMQ (reference sequence). The CDR3 consists of 19 residues. For the CDR3, the DNA is TGTGCCAGCAGCTTAGTCGGACAGGGGGACCTCCACTATAGTTCACCCCTCCACTTT. It specifies CASSLVGQGDLHYSSPLHF.

The CDR3 loop reads CASKSRRESTDTQYF. The CDR3 nucleotides are TGTGCCAGCAAGAGTCGGCGGGAGAGCACAGATACGCAGTATTTT. The rearrangement links TRBV7-9 to TRBJ2-3; 7 nucleotides match TRBD2. Germline-derived CDR1 and CDR2 are SEHNR and FQNEAQ (reference sequence). The CDR3 extends over 15 amino acids. V was pared by 7 bases and J by 0 bases, with 7 bases of the junction left unmatched.

On this clone itself: The identical CDR3 is also encoded by other nucleotide sequences in the sample. The CDR3 nucleotides read TGTGCCAGCAGTTACCCTGGACAGGGAAATCAGCCCCAGCATTTT. Encoded protein: CASSYPGQGNQPQHF. V and J are TRBV6-2 or TRBV6-3 and TRBJ1-5; 8 nucleotides line up with TRBD1. CDR3 length: 15 residues. Germline CDR1 MNHEY, CDR2 SVGEGT. Trimming removed 2 bases from V and 4 bases from J; junction bases left unmatched: 4.

This clone occurred many times. Other DNA sequences in the sample encode the same CDR3. CDR3 in DNA: TGTGCCAGTAGCAAGACAGCACCCACTAACTATGGCTACACCTTC. Translated, it gives CASSKTAPTNYGYTF. V usage is TRBV19 and J usage is TRBJ1-2; D perhaps matches TRBD1 (5 bases). The CDR3 is 15 residues long. Trimming shortened V by 6 bases and J by 0 bases, and 14 bases separated the two germline ends. Germline-derived CDR1 and CDR2 are LNHDA and SQIVND (reference sequence).

V usage is TRBV7-2 and J usage is TRBJ2-7, with 7 bases matching TRBD1. Germline trimming cut 1 base from V and 0 bases from J; bases unmatched to any gene: 3. CDR3 length: 15 residues. CDR1 and CDR2 (germline): SGHTA, FQGNSA. CDR3 in DNA: TGTGCCAGCAGCTTAGGGGACAGCAGCTCCTACGAGCAGTACTTC. Its protein is CASSLGDSSSYEQYF. Using reference TRBV7-2 and TRBJ2-7 for the parts outside the CDR3, the full variable domain is GAGVSQSPSNKVTEKGKDVELRCDPISGHTALYWYRQSLGQGLEFLIYFQGNSAPDKSGLPSDRFSAERTGGSVSTLTIQRTQQEDSAVYLCASSLGDSSSYEQYFGPGTRLTVT.

This chain links TRBV5-6 with TRBJ2-7; 13 nucleotides agree with TRBD2. J gave up 5 bases and V 4 bases, and 9 bases lay outside the gene matches. From germline, CDR1 is SGHDT and CDR2 YYEEEE. The CDR3 sequence is 16 residues long. The chain's CDR3 is CASSATTSGRAHEQYF. The CDR3 coding sequence is TGTGCCAGCAGCGCTACTACTAGCGGGAGGGCCCACGAGCAGTACTTC.

V is TRBV10-3 and J is TRBJ1-3, with D perhaps TRBD1 (5 bases). Germline lookup yields CDR1 ENHRY and CDR2 SYGVKD. Trimming left V 0 bases short and J 0 bases short, with 9 bases between. The CDR3 covers 16 residues. CDR3 sequence (DNA): TGTGCCATCAGTGAGTCTTCGGGGGTCTCTGGAAACACCATATATTTT. It codes for CAISESSGVSGNTIYF.

For the CDR3, the DNA is TGTGCCAGCAGGAGGCTGTTTGCGGGTACTGAAGCTTTCTTT. Amino acid sequence: CASRRLFAGTEAFF. The rearrangement joins TRBV28 to TRBJ1-1; no firm D call. Trimming took 6 bases from V and 5 from J, leaving 16 bases between them. This CDR3 is built from 14 residues. Germline V gives CDR1 MDHEN, CDR2 SYDVKM.

The chain links TRBV5-1 to TRBJ2-1; D possibly corresponds to TRBD2 (6 bases). Germline assignment: CDR1 SGHRS and CDR2 YFSETQ. V gave up 4 bases and J gave up 0 bases, with 14 bases separating them. CDR3 length: 16 residues. CDR3 region: CASSRLGRFSYNEQFF. DNA for the CDR3: TGCGCCAGCAGCCGGCTAGGGAGGTTCTCCTACAATGAGCAGTTCTTC.

In regard to this clone: One junction end does not reproduce the germline sequence, and a read error may be involved. V usage is TRBV7-7 and J usage is TRBJ1-2, with unresolved D. This CDR3 region has 11 residues. Germline CDR1 is SSHAT and CDR2 is FNYEAQ (reference sequence). CDR3 amino acids: CASSPSDGYTF. Written as DNA, the CDR3 is TGTGCTAGCAGCCCTTCAGATGGCTACACCTTC. Full variable domain (remainder filled in from reference TRBV7-7 and TRBJ1-2): GAGVSQSPRYKVTKRGQDVTLRCDPISSHATLYWYQQALGQGPEFLTYFNYEAQPDKSGLPSDRFSAERPEGSISTLTIQRTEQRDSAMYRCASSPSDGYTFGSGTRLTVV.

In this sample, this clone turned up once. The V call is TRBV18, the J call TRBJ2-7, with 9 bases that match TRBD2. CDR3 length: 17 amino acids. Looked up from germline, CDR1 is KGHSH and CDR2 is LQKENI. The V and J ends lost 3 bases and 3 bases, in that order; junction bases with no gene match: 12. The CDR3: CASSPNLWRGGYYEQYF. CDR3 DNA: TGTGCCAGCTCACCCAATCTTTGGCGGGGGGGGTACTACGAGCAGTACTTC.

This clone appeared a single time. The V and J genes are TRBV3-1 (or the pseudogene TRBV3-2) and TRBJ2-1; 10 positions agree with TRBD2. CDR1 is LGHDT and CDR2 is YNNKEL in the germline V gene (reference sequence). V trimming: 4 bases; J trimming: 6 bases; junction bases outside the gene matches: 9. There are 16 residues in the CDR3. In DNA, the CDR3 is TGTGCCAGCAGCCCATACCCGACTAGCGGGTTCAATGAGCAGTTCTTC. Translated, it gives CASSPYPTSGFNEQFF.

The chain recombines TRBV3-1 (or the pseudogene TRBV3-2) with TRBJ2-2; D unresolved. V was pared by 2 bases and J by 7 bases, with 8 bases between. The germline CDR1 and CDR2 sequences are LGHDT and YNNKEL (reference sequence). The CDR3 spans 13 residues. CDR3 in DNA: TGTGCCAGCAGCCAATTGAACGGCGGGGAGCTGTTTTTT. Its translation is CASSQLNGGELFF.